The present T cell receptor beta chain was sequenced within a study of T cells after yellow fever vaccination. CDR3 size: 15 residues. Germline lookup yields CDR1 MNHEY and CDR2 SVGEGT. V dropped 7 bases and J dropped 2; count of bases not matched to a gene: 10. Researchers made TCR cDNA using 5'RACE template switching, and this step added a universal primer site and UMIs. TCRdb ran MiXCR on the 5' RACE reads and lists one entry per CDR3 protein. The sample holds some 99,000 distinct CDR3 sequences, roughly 6% seen once. This clonotype has a handful of counts. The chain joins TRBV6-2 or TRBV6-3 to TRBJ2-7; 8 bases align to TRBD1. The specimen was CD8+ T cells sorted from PBMCs, collected 10 days after the yellow fever booster vaccination. This receptor was taken from a man between 18 and 29 years old who received the YFV17D yellow fever vaccine. The CDR3 here is CASTDLDRAPYEQYF. DNA of the CDR3: TGTGCCAGCACGGACCTGGACAGGGCCCCCTACGAGCAGTACTTC.